This T cell receptor beta chain was captured by sequencing in a study of T-cell reconstitution after alpha-beta-depleted transplantation in children. This clonotype was found a few times. Unique molecular identifiers tagged the TCRbeta library. TCRdb passed the PCR reads through MiXCR, listing each CDR3 protein once. Here the sample spans some 520,000 distinct CDR3 sequences, approximately 30% being singletons. CDR3 length: 20 amino acids. Trimming cost V 7 bases and J 2 bases, with 29 bases left between them. The germline V gene has CDR1 SGHVS and CDR2 FQNEAQ. The starting material was PBMCs from the stem cell graft donor, obtained from the stem cell graft. The genes are TRBV7-8 and TRBJ2-2; a weak D match, TRBD2 (6 bases). This TCR was recovered from a human donor who donated a stem cell graft to a child with aplastic anemia. The CDR3 DNA reads as TGTGCCAGCAATAAACCGACAAACGGGGGTCGTTTGAGTAACACCGGGGAGCTGTTTTTT. It codes for CASNKPTNGGRLSNTGELFF.